These T cell receptor beta chains were read from a single sample in a study of blood T cell repertoires in COVID-19. Some clones are missing from TCRdb's copy, which holds only in-frame ones; the method was immunoSEQ multiplex PCR. Here the sample spans 350,000 to 400,000 clones, around nine tenths being singletons. The sequencing sample was made of PBMCs or T cells enriched from blood (not recorded which). These TCRs come from a woman aged 18-29 years who had recovered from COVID-19. Each CDR3 is given with its conserved first and last residue. D genes are given only for firm matches. Rows may omit the clone size; those that give it use once, few, many or a size class.

D: TRBD1; size: .; J: TRBJ2-1; V: TRBV7-2; DNA: TGTGCCAGCAGCCAACAGGTCAGGACAGGGGGGATTAATGAGCAGTTCTTC; CDR3: CASSQQVRTGGINEQFF
D: .; size: .; J: TRBJ2-7; V: TRBV7-2; DNA: TGTGCCAGCAGCAATACCTACGAGCAGTACTTC; CDR3: CASSNTYEQYF
D: TRBD2; size: .; J: TRBJ2-1; V: TRBV7-2; DNA: TGTGCCAGCAGCTTAGTGGCTAGCGGGGGCAATGAGCAGTTCTTC; CDR3: CASSLVASGGNEQFF
D: .; size: .; J: TRBJ1-1; V: TRBV20-1; DNA: TGCAGTGCCCGTGACAGAGAAGCTTTCTTT; CDR3: CSARDREAFF
D: TRBD1; size: .; J: TRBJ1-2; V: TRBV6-4; DNA: TGTGCCAGCAGTGCCTCCGGGACAGGGTTTGGCTACACCTTC; CDR3: CASSASGTGFGYTF
D: TRBD1; size: .; J: TRBJ2-7; V: TRBV5-1; DNA: TGCGCCAGCGCCGCGCCCTGGACAGGGAGCTCCTACGAGCAGTACTTC; CDR3: CASAAPWTGSSYEQYF
D: .; size: .; J: TRBJ2-1; V: TRBV10-1; DNA: TGCGCCAGCAGTGAGCAGTCCTATGAGCAGTTCTTC; CDR3: CASSEQSYEQFF
D: .; size: .; J: TRBJ2-3; V: TRBV7-7; DNA: TGTGCTAGCAGCTTAGGGCGGGGAGATACGCAGTATTTT; CDR3: CASSLGRGDTQYF
D: TRBD2; size: .; J: TRBJ2-1; V: TRBV4-2; DNA: TGTGCCAGCAGCCGAAGACTAGCGGGGGGGAACTCCCCCGACAATGAGCAGTTCTTC; CDR3: CASSRRLAGGNSPDNEQFF
D: .; size: .; J: TRBJ1-2; V: TRBV27; DNA: TGTGCCAGCAGAGAAGGGGTCGGCAGGGCGAACTATGGCTACACCTTC; CDR3: CASREGVGRANYGYTF
D: .; size: .; J: TRBJ2-1; V: TRBV2; DNA: TGTGCCAGCAGTGAAGCCAGGTCTGAGCAGTTCTTC; CDR3: CASSEARSEQFF
D: TRBD2; size: .; J: TRBJ2-1; V: TRBV18; DNA: TGTGCCAGCTCCCACCGGCCCCCGGCTAGCGGGGACTCCGACAATGAGCAGTTCTTC; CDR3: CASSHRPPASGDSDNEQFF
D: .; size: .; J: TRBJ1-1; V: TRBV4-1; DNA: TGCGCCAGCAGCCAAGTCGATGTCCCCGTGCCGGGGGGGACTGAAGCTTTCTTT; CDR3: CASSQVDVPVPGGTEAFF
D: TRBD2; size: .; J: TRBJ2-3; V: TRBV5-1; DNA: TGCGCCAGCACCTCCGGGGGGGTCCCAGATACGCAGTATTTT; CDR3: CASTSGGVPDTQYF
D: TRBD1; size: .; J: TRBJ1-1; V: TRBV13; DNA: TGTGCCAGCAGCTCAGACAGGGGTGGCACTGAAGCTTTCTTT; CDR3: CASSSDRGGTEAFF
D: .; size: .; J: TRBJ1-2; V: TRBV27; DNA: TGTGCCAGCGTTGACAGGAACTATGGCTACACCTTC; CDR3: CASVDRNYGYTF
D: .; size: .; J: TRBJ2-3; V: TRBV4-1; DNA: TGCGCCAGCAGCCAAGCAGGGCTCACAGATACGCAGTATTTT; CDR3: CASSQAGLTDTQYF
D: .; size: .; J: TRBJ2-7; V: TRBV18; DNA: TGTGCCAGCTCACCACCAGGAGGAACCTACGAGCAGTACTTC; CDR3: CASSPPGGTYEQYF
D: .; size: few; J: TRBJ1-1; V: TRBV7-9; DNA: TGTGCCAGCAGCTTAACGGGGGTCGAAGCTTTCTTT; CDR3: CASSLTGVEAFF
D: TRBD1; size: few; J: TRBJ2-7; V: TRBV9; DNA: TGTGCCAGCAGCGCGGGACAGGGTCACGAGCAGTACTTC; CDR3: CASSAGQGHEQYF
D: TRBD1; size: once; J: TRBJ1-2; V: TRBV4-1; DNA: TGCGCCAGCAGCCCAGGCTTCCGGGACAGTCGGGACGATGGCTACACCTTC; CDR3: CASSPGFRDSRDDGYTF
D: .; size: .; J: TRBJ2-1; V: TRBV12-3/TRBV12-4; DNA: TGTGCCAGCAGCGGAGCCCGTAATGAGCAGTTCTTC; CDR3: CASSGARNEQFF
D: TRBD1; size: .; J: TRBJ2-7; V: TRBV19; DNA: TGTGCCAGTAGTATAGACCTGACAGGGGGTGTATCCTACGAGCAGTACTTC; CDR3: CASSIDLTGGVSYEQYF
D: TRBD1; size: .; J: TRBJ2-2; V: TRBV6-2/TRBV6-3; DNA: TGTGCCAGCAGTTACCCGACAGGGGGCATAGACACCGGGGAGCTGTTTTTT; CDR3: CASSYPTGGIDTGELFF
D: .; size: .; J: TRBJ1-1; V: TRBV7-2; DNA: TGTGCCAGCAGCACTAATCTCGCCACTGAAGCTTTCTTT; CDR3: CASSTNLATEAFF
D: .; size: .; J: TRBJ1-1; V: TRBV6-2/TRBV6-3; DNA: TGTGCCAGCAGTTACTACTCCGGGAAGAGTGGGAACACTGAAGCTTTCTTT; CDR3: CASSYYSGKSGNTEAFF
D: TRBD2; size: once; J: TRBJ2-5; V: TRBV29-1; DNA: TGCAGCGGTGAGACTAGCGGGGGGCCTACCCCAGAGACCCAGTACTTC; CDR3: CSGETSGGPTPETQYF
D: TRBD2; size: .; J: TRBJ2-3; V: TRBV4-1; DNA: TGCGCCAGCAGCCTTGGACTAGCGGGGGGCCGCACAGATACGCAGTATTTT; CDR3: CASSLGLAGGRTDTQYF
D: TRBD1; size: .; J: TRBJ1-2; V: TRBV5-4; DNA: TGTGCCAGCAGTTCGGACAGGTGGGGCGGTGGCTACACCTTC; CDR3: CASSSDRWGGGYTF
D: TRBD2; size: once; J: TRBJ2-5; V: TRBV9; DNA: TGTGCCAGCAGCGCTCGGGGAGGTAGCGGGGACTGGGAGACCCAGTACTTC; CDR3: CASSARGGSGDWETQYF
D: .; size: few; J: TRBJ1-2; V: TRBV7-3; DNA: TGTGCCAGCAGCCCCCTGGGGGCCAGGGGCGATGGCTACACCTTC; CDR3: CASSPLGARGDGYTF
D: TRBD1; size: .; J: TRBJ1-1; V: TRBV28; DNA: TGTGCCAGCAGTGCAGGACAGGGCACTGAAGCTTTCTTT; CDR3: CASSAGQGTEAFF
D: .; size: .; J: TRBJ2-5; V: TRBV9; DNA: TGTGCCAGCAGCGTCGTCGCGGGGAAGCAAGAGACCCAGTACTTC; CDR3: CASSVVAGKQETQYF
D: TRBD1; size: .; J: TRBJ1-1; V: TRBV7-8; DNA: TGTGCCAGCAGCTTAGACCCCGGGACAGGCCAATTTATATATATCCCAAGAGAGGGAGCTTTCTTT; CDR3: CASSLDPGTGQFIYIPREGAFF
D: TRBD2; size: .; J: TRBJ2-1; V: TRBV6-5; DNA: TGTGCCAGCAGTCCCCCTAGCGGGGGTTACAATGAGCAGTTCTTC; CDR3: CASSPPSGGYNEQFF
D: .; size: once; J: TRBJ2-2; V: TRBV3-1/TRBV3-2; DNA: TGTGCCAGCAGCCACACTAGCTTGGGCAGCACCGGGGAGCTGTTTTTT; CDR3: CASSHTSLGSTGELFF
D: .; size: once; J: TRBJ1-5; V: TRBV4-1; DNA: TGCGCCAGCAATAAGGTCGACACCCCTGGGTTAGATCAGCCCCAGCATTTT; CDR3: CASNKVDTPGLDQPQHF
D: TRBD1; size: .; J: TRBJ1-2; V: TRBV5-5; DNA: TGTGCCAGCAGCTCGGGACAGGGGGCTGGTGGCTACACCTTC; CDR3: CASSSGQGAGGYTF
D: TRBD2; size: .; J: TRBJ2-5; V: TRBV24-1; DNA: TGTGCCACCAGTGCGAGCGGGGGACCCCAAGAGACCCAGTACTTC; CDR3: CATSASGGPQETQYF
D: TRBD1; size: .; J: TRBJ2-1; V: TRBV19; DNA: TGTGCCAGTAGTGCGCGCCGACCGGGACAGGGGGCGGATGAGCAGTTCTTC; CDR3: CASSARRPGQGADEQFF
D: .; size: .; J: TRBJ1-2; V: TRBV18; DNA: TGTGCCAGCTCACCACCCGGCGGAGCTAACTATGGCTACACCTTC; CDR3: CASSPPGGANYGYTF
D: .; size: .; J: TRBJ1-1; V: TRBV12-3/TRBV12-4; DNA: TGTGCCAGCAGTTTCACCGCTGAGGCTGAAGCTTTCTTT; CDR3: CASSFTAEAEAFF
D: .; size: few; J: TRBJ1-2; V: TRBV4-2; DNA: TGTGCCAGCAGCCAAGATGAGTACAGGGAGAGGGGCTACACCTTC; CDR3: CASSQDEYRERGYTF
D: TRBD1; size: few; J: TRBJ2-5; V: TRBV19; DNA: TGTGCCAGTAGTATGGGACAGGGACGAGGGGAGACCCAGTACTTC; CDR3: CASSMGQGRGETQYF
D: TRBD2; size: .; J: TRBJ2-5; V: TRBV6-5; DNA: TGTGCCAGCTCTCTAGCGGGGGTTACCCAGTACTTC; CDR3: CASSLAGVTQYF
D: .; size: .; J: TRBJ2-2; V: TRBV11-3; DNA: TGTGCCAGCAGCTCAACGGGACAGAACACCGGGGAGCTGTTTTTT; CDR3: CASSSTGQNTGELFF
D: TRBD1; size: .; J: TRBJ2-7; V: TRBV4-3; DNA: TGCGCCAGCAGCCAAACCGGGACAGGGGAGGACGAGCAGTACTTC; CDR3: CASSQTGTGEDEQYF
D: TRBD1; size: .; J: TRBJ1-2; V: TRBV2; DNA: TGTGCCAGCAGTGAGGGACAGGTCTATGGCTACACCTTC; CDR3: CASSEGQVYGYTF
D: .; size: .; J: TRBJ1-6; V: TRBV9; DNA: TGTGCCAGCAGCATATCAGGGCAAGATAATTCACCCCTCCACTTT; CDR3: CASSISGQDNSPLHF
D: .; size: .; J: TRBJ2-1; V: TRBV28; DNA: TGTGCCAGCAGACGGGGTGACAGGACTCACAATGAGCAGTTCTTC; CDR3: CASRRGDRTHNEQFF
D: TRBD1; size: .; J: TRBJ1-1; V: TRBV7-8; DNA: TGTGCCAGCAGCTTAGGGATACAGGGGATTGAAGCTTTCTTT; CDR3: CASSLGIQGIEAFF